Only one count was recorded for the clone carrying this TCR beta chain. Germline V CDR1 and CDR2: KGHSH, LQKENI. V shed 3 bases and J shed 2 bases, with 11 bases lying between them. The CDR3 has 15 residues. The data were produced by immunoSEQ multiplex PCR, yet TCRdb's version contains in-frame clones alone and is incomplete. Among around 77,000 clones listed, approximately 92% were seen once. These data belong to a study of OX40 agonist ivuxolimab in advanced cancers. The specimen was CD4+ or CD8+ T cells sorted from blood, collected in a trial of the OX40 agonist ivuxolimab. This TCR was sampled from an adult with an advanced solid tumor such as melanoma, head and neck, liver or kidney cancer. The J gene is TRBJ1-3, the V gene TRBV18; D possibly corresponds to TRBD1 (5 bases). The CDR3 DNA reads TGTGCCAGCTCACCCATTAGGGACGCTGGAAACACCATATATTTT. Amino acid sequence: CASSPIRDAGNTIYF.